This entry lists 27 T cell receptor beta chains sequenced from one sample in a study of beta chain features in type 1 diabetes. Sequencing targeted expressed TCRB transcripts, as all isolated RNA had been reverse transcribed. The protocol was immunoSEQ multiplex PCR, while the TCRdb copy is restricted to in-frame clones and leaves out a portion. The table has some 270,000 clones, 7.5% to 9.5% seen once. The specimen was central memory CD4+ T cells from blood. These receptors all stem from a woman aged 18-35 years in good health.

The CDR3 here is CASSFNTAIYGYTF. CDR3 nucleotide sequence: TGTGCCAGCAGCTTTAACACAGCCATCTATGGCTACACCTTC. The rearrangement uses TRBV7-9 and TRBJ1-2; no clear D. V lost 3 bases to trimming and J lost 4 bases, with 12 bases between them. Germline CDR1 SEHNR, CDR2 FQNEAQ (reference sequence). There are 14 residues in the CDR3. The variable domain in full, completed from reference TRBV7-9 and TRBJ1-2, reads DTGVSQNPRHKITKRGQNVTFRCDPISEHNRLYWYRQTLGQGPEFLTYFQNEAQLEKSRLLSDRFSAERPKGSFSTLEIQRTEQGDSAMYLCASSFNTAIYGYTFGSGTRLTVV.

This clone was detected ten times or more. This rearrangement joins TRBV10-3 to TRBJ1-1; tentatively, D is TRBD1 (5 bases). CDR3 length equals 15 residues. Trimming took off 3 bases at V and 0 bases at J, with 11 bases between the two ends. Germline CDR1 ENHRY, CDR2 SYGVKD. For the CDR3, the DNA is TGTGCCATCAGTGACGAGGCAGGGATGAACACTGAAGCTTTCTTT. Protein sequence: CAISDEAGMNTEAFF.

This clone was found a few times. V and J are TRBV27 and TRBJ2-7, with D tentatively TRBD2 (6 bases). The germline V gene encodes CDR1 MNHEY and CDR2 SMNVEV (reference sequence). CDR3 length equals 15 residues. Trimming took 8 bases from V and 7 from J, leaving 24 bases between them. CDR3 nucleotides: TGTGCCAGCTGTCGGACCTGGGACTTGCGGGAAGAGCAGTACTTC. Translating gives CASCRTWDLREEQYF.

This clone showed up just a few times. The chain combines TRBV6-5 with TRBJ1-6; unclear D gene. Trimming removed 2 bases at V and 10 bases at J, with 9 bases between. The CDR3 has 13 amino acids. Per the germline V gene, CDR1 is MNHEY and CDR2 is SVGAGI. Here the CDR3 reads CASSYREGSPLHF. The CDR3 region has the DNA TGTGCCAGCAGTTACAGGGAAGGGTCACCCCTCCACTTT.

This clone was seen only a few times. The CDR3 bases are TGTGCCAGCAGTGAATATATTGGGAACACCATATATTTT. This encodes CASSEYIGNTIYF. The chain combines TRBV25-1 with TRBJ1-3; D is unresolved. Germline V gene data show CDR1 as MGHDK and CDR2 as SYGVNS. Trimming removed 0 bases from V and 7 bases from J, with 7 bases in between. The CDR3 extends over 13 amino acids.

This clone showed up just a few times. The chain recombines TRBV7-3 with TRBJ2-5; 10 bases map to TRBD2. This CDR3 comprises 16 residues. V gave up 4 bases and J gave up 1 base; unmatched junction bases: 6. Germline CDR1 and CDR2: SGHTA and FQGTGA. CDR3 bases: TGTGCCAGCAGCTGGTCTAGCGGGGGAACCCAAGAGACCCAGTACTTC. Translating it yields CASSWSSGGTQETQYF.

The chain combines TRBV5-6 with TRBJ2-1; D may be TRBD1 (5 bases). V lost 0 bases to trimming and J lost 2 bases, with 12 bases between them. This CDR3 has 16 residues. Germline loops: CDR1 SGHDT, CDR2 YYEEEE. CDR3 residues: CASSLVGRATYNEQFF. In DNA, the CDR3 is TGTGCCAGCAGCTTGGTAGGCAGGGCCACCTACAATGAGCAGTTCTTC.

This clone was detected ten times or more. The rearrangement joins TRBV27 to TRBJ2-1; weak D call: TRBD1 (6 bases). CDR1 is MNHEY, CDR2 SMNVEV, per germline (reference sequence). Trimming cost V 4 bases and J 0 bases, with 13 bases left between them. This CDR3 has 16 residues. In DNA, the CDR3 is TGTGCCAGCAGTTCCTTCCGGGACAACTCCTACAATGAGCAGTTCTTC. Protein: CASSSFRDNSYNEQFF.

This clone was counted a few times. The chain links TRBV5-1 to TRBJ1-1; D perhaps matches TRBD1 (6 bases). Germline V gene lookup returns CDR1 SGHRS and CDR2 YFSETQ. Trimming stripped 0 bases from V and 4 bases from J, with 10 bases between. The CDR3 consists of 14 residues. The CDR3 sequence: CASSLEQGGTEAFF. CDR3 nucleotide sequence: TGCGCCAGCAGCTTGGAACAGGGTGGCACTGAAGCTTTCTTT.

This clone was recorded a few times. The genes are TRBV14 and TRBJ1-2; perhaps TRBD1 as D (5 bases). There are 11 residues in the CDR3. Trimming cost V 8 bases and J 9 bases, with 13 bases left between them. Looked up from germline, CDR1 is SGHDN and CDR2 is FVKESK. CDR3 DNA: TGTGCCAGCCAGGGTTTCGGGAGCTACACCTTC. It codes for CASQGFGSYTF.

This clone was seen a few times. The CDR3: CASSLGGAGGTDTQYF. DNA of the CDR3: TGTGCCAGCAGCTTGGGTGGAGCGGGGGGCACAGATACGCAGTATTTT. The rearrangement joins TRBV5-4 to TRBJ2-3, with TRBD2 matching over 8 bases. V trimming: 0 bases; J trimming: 1 base; junction bases outside the gene matches: 4. CDR3 length: 16 residues. Germline loops: CDR1 SGHNT, CDR2 YYREEE (reference sequence).

The rearrangement joins TRBV18 to TRBJ2-7; possible D gene TRBD1, 6 bases. This CDR3 has 15 amino acids. Germline loops: CDR1 KGHSH, CDR2 LQKENI. V gave up 6 bases and J gave up 2 bases, with 17 bases separating them. The CDR3 bases are TGTGCCAGCTCCTTTAACTCGGACAGTCCCTACGAGCAGTACTTC. Translating it yields CASSFNSDSPYEQYF. The full variable domain, completed using reference TRBV18 and TRBJ2-7, is NAGVMQNPRHLVRRRGQEARLRCSPMKGHSHVYWYRQLPEEGLKFMVYLQKENIIDESGMPKERFSAEFPKEGPSILRIQQVVRGDSAAYFCASSFNSDSPYEQYFGPGTRLTVT.

The table lists this clone with a few counts. The chain carries TRBV11-2 and TRBJ2-1; D is possibly TRBD1 (8 bases). This CDR3 has 16 amino acids. In germline, CDR1 is SGHAT, CDR2 FQNNGV. V was shortened by 5 bases and J by 4 bases, with 18 bases between the two germline ends. CDR3 sequence reads: CASSPGQGGLYNEQFF. In nucleotides, the CDR3 is TGTGCCAGCAGCCCCGGACAGGGAGGGTTATACAATGAGCAGTTCTTC.

This clone has only a few counts. The same CDR3 arises from other DNA sequences in this sample as well. The J gene is TRBJ2-7, the V gene TRBV5-1; 7 bases line up with TRBD1. Losses at the gene ends were 2 bases for V and 3 bases for J; bases not matched to a gene: 5. The germline CDR1 and CDR2 sequences are SGHRS and YFSETQ. The CDR3 length is 14 residues. In nucleotides, the CDR3 is TGCGCCAGCAGCTTACAGGGGCCGGGCTACGAGCAGTACGTC. This gives the protein CASSLQGPGYEQYV.

The chain couples TRBV19 to TRBJ1-2; maybe TRBD1 (6 bases). The CDR3 extends over 17 amino acids. Germline lookup yields CDR1 LNHDA and CDR2 SQIVND (reference sequence). Trimming removed 5 bases from V and 4 bases from J, with 23 bases in between. The CDR3 bases are TGTGCCAGTAGTGACCAGGGGAAGAGAGGAGGTTTCTATGGCTACACCTTC. Translating it yields CASSDQGKRGGFYGYTF.

This clone came up a few times. Written as DNA, the CDR3 is TGTGCCAGCAGCGGACAGGACTATAATTCACCCCTCCACTTT. Translating gives CASSGQDYNSPLHF. V and J are TRBV7-2 and TRBJ1-6; 7 nucleotides line up with TRBD1. The V gene's germline CDR1 is SGHTA and CDR2 FQGNSA. The junction had 1 base not matched to a gene; V was cut back by 5 bases and J by 3 bases. There are 14 residues in the CDR3.

The chain combines TRBV7-9 with TRBJ2-5; D possibly corresponds to TRBD2 (5 bases). Germline CDR1 is SEHNR and CDR2 is FQNEAQ (reference sequence). The CDR3 extends over 16 amino acids. Between the trimmed V and J ends, which lost 5 bases and 0 bases, there was a span of 16 bases. The CDR3 reads CASSQDYTGYQETQYF. The DNA for the CDR3 is TGTGCCAGCAGCCAAGACTATACCGGCTACCAAGAGACCCAGTACTTC.

This clone showed up just a few times. The rearrangement links TRBV14 to TRBJ1-2; maybe TRBD1 (6 bases). Germline V lookup: CDR1 SGHDN, CDR2 FVKESK. Trimming removed 4 bases at V and 4 bases at J, with 16 bases between. The CDR3 extends over 15 amino acids. The CDR3 loop reads CASSPSGTLSYGYTF. The CDR3 bases are TGTGCCAGCAGCCCTTCCGGGACACTGAGCTATGGCTACACCTTC.

This clone was seen repeatedly, ten times or more. V and J are TRBV28 and TRBJ2-7, with D possibly called TRBD1 or TRBD2 (5 bases each). Trimming cost V 6 bases and J 0 bases, with 15 bases left between them. Germline V gives CDR1 MDHEN, CDR2 SYDVKM. The CDR3 has 15 residues. Written as DNA, the CDR3 is TGTGCCAGCAGACCCGGGACCGAGAGCTCCTACGAGCAGTACGTC. Translation: CASRPGTESSYEQYV.

The chain employs TRBV9 and TRBJ2-7; 8 positions match TRBD1. J lost 5 bases, V lost 1 base, and 2 bases had no gene match. The CDR3 is 13 residues long. CDR1 is SGDLS and CDR2 is YYNGEE in the germline V gene. The CDR3 nucleotides read TGTGCCAGCAGCGTACAACAGGGGGACGAGCAGTACTTC. Amino acids: CASSVQQGDEQYF.

A word on this clone: Other DNA sequences in the same sample also yield this CDR3. This chain uses TRBV18 with TRBJ2-1; D may be TRBD1 or TRBD2 (5 bases each). This CDR3 is 11 amino acids long. Looked up from germline, CDR1 is KGHSH and CDR2 is LQKENI. V was trimmed by 6 bases and J by 8 bases, leaving 8 bases between them. The CDR3 here is CASSLGDEQFF. In DNA, the CDR3 is TGTGCCAGCTCCCTGGGGGATGAGCAGTTCTTC.

The rearrangement links TRBV11-3 to TRBJ2-7, with no clear D. The CDR3 extends over 12 amino acids. Trimming pared 5 bases from V and 7 bases from J, leaving 12 bases between. Germline CDR1 reads SGHNT; CDR2 reads YENEEA. CDR3 sequence reads: CASSPGPREQYF. The CDR3 bases are TGTGCCAGCAGCCCCGGTCCACGGGAGCAGTACTTC.

This chain uses TRBV4-1 with TRBJ1-2; D possibly corresponds to TRBD1 (6 bases). The CDR3 is made up of 15 amino acids. Germline values: CDR1 MGHRA, CDR2 YSYEKL. V was clipped by 1 base and J by 14 bases, with 23 bases between them. CDR3 sequence reads: CASSQAEAGQWAKTF. The CDR3 bases are TGCGCCAGCAGCCAAGCAGAGGCTGGACAGTGGGCGAAGACCTTC.

This clone was seen a handful of times. The V and J genes are TRBV4-1 and TRBJ2-1, with 15 bases matching TRBD2. Germline CDR1 is MGHRA and CDR2 is YSYEKL. With 4 bases clipped from V and 8 bases from J, the junction kept 9 bases outside the gene matches. The length of the CDR3 is 17 residues. CDR3 in DNA: TGCGCCAGCAGCCTAAGATTTGGGACTAGCGGGAGGTATGAGCAGTTCTTC. Its translation: CASSLRFGTSGRYEQFF.

CDR3 bases: TGTGCCAGCAAGTACCGGAGCGGTAGCACAGATACGCAGTATTTT. Amino acids: CASKYRSGSTDTQYF. The V and J genes are TRBV2 and TRBJ2-3; perhaps TRBD2 as D (5 bases). CDR1 is SNHLY, CDR2 FYNNEI, per germline. V lost 7 bases to trimming and J lost 0 bases, with 14 bases between them. CDR3 length equals 15 residues.

This clone came up a few times. The rearrangement uses TRBV6-5 and TRBJ1-1; TRBD1 is a possible D gene (6 bases). The CDR3 is 14 amino acids. Looked up from germline, CDR1 is MNHEY and CDR2 is SVGAGI. V gave up 6 bases and J gave up 1 base, with 12 bases separating them. CDR3 sequence: CASRAGHQNTEAFF. CDR3 nucleotide sequence: TGTGCCAGCAGGGCGGGACACCAGAACACTGAAGCTTTCTTT.

In this sample, this clone turned up once. The genes are TRBV5-1 and TRBJ1-2; no reliable D call. From germline, CDR1 is SGHRS and CDR2 YFSETQ. V lost 1 base, J lost 4 bases, and 5 bases lay in between. The CDR3 spans 12 residues. DNA of the CDR3: TGCGCCAGCAGCTTGAATTCCTATGGCTACACCTTC. This translates into CASSLNSYGYTF.